The present T cell receptor (beta chain) was sequenced within a study of OX40 agonist ivuxolimab in advanced cancers. For the study at large: It was ivuxolimab, an agonistic anti-OX40 (CD134) antibody, that patients were treated with.

The study's findings and limits: Expanded clones belonging to CD8+ T cells outnumbered, on average, those of CD4+.

Using immunoSEQ multiplex PCR, the repertoire was profiled, and TCRdb retains in-frame clones only, with some absent. The sample yields some 62,000 clones, approximately 89% seen once. The V and J ends lost 3 bases and 2 bases, in that order; junction bases with no gene match: 9. This CDR3 contains 18 residues. In germline, CDR1 is LNHNV, CDR2 YYDKDF (reference sequence). For this clone: Its target is unknown.

The clonotype was recovered from an adult with an advanced solid tumor such as melanoma, head and neck, liver or kidney cancer. The sample was CD4+ or CD8+ T cells sorted from blood, taken in a trial of the OX40 agonist ivuxolimab. V is TRBV15 and J is TRBJ2-3; 12 nucleotides match TRBD2. The DNA of the CDR3 is TGTGCCACCAGCAGCTCAAAACTAGCGGGAGGACTCACAGATACGCAGTATTTT. Translated: CATSSSKLAGGLTDTQYF.